This T cell receptor (beta chain) was captured in a study of shared clonotypes between healthy human individuals. CD45RO-negative CD8 cells positively selected for CCR7 made up the naive population, which excluded terminally differentiated effector memory CD45RA+ cells. The authors split each subset's genomic DNA evenly across several immunoSEQ plates. Sequencing used immunoSEQ multiplex PCR; TCRdb keeps in-frame clones, though not all of them. The sample yields roughly 810,000 clones, roughly 96% seen once. The CDR3 consists of 16 residues. The germline CDR1 and CDR2 sequences are SGHRS and YFSETQ. V lost 3 bases to trimming and J lost 8 bases; unmatched junction nucleotides: 6.

The sample consisted of naive CD8+ T cells sorted from blood. The TCR sequence derives from a man between 25 and 39 years old in good health. The chain has TRBV5-1 and TRBJ2-1; TRBD2 matches at 15 bases. The CDR3 nucleotides are TGCGCCAGCAGCTCAGGGACTAGCGGGAGGTTGGATGAGCAGTTCTTC. Protein: CASSSGTSGRLDEQFF.